The 18 T cell receptor beta chains below all came from one sample that was sequenced in a study of OX40 agonist ivuxolimab in advanced cancers. The protocol was immunoSEQ multiplex PCR, while the TCRdb copy is restricted to in-frame clones and leaves out a portion. The table shows about 32,000 clones, with roughly four fifths occurring only once. Sequenced here: CD4+ or CD8+ T cells sorted from blood, sampled in a trial of the OX40 agonist ivuxolimab. These receptors were taken from an adult with an advanced solid tumor such as melanoma, head and neck, liver or kidney cancer.

This clone was seen a handful of times. CDR3 in amino acids: CASSPNSGGETQYF. The DNA for the CDR3 is TGCGCCAGCAGCCCGAACAGTGGAGGGGAGACCCAGTACTTC. The chain has TRBV5-1 and TRBJ2-5; perhaps TRBD2 as D (6 bases). The CDR3 runs 14 residues. Germline V gives CDR1 SGHRS, CDR2 YFSETQ. V lost 4 bases to trimming and J lost 5 bases, with 15 bases between them.

The CDR3 spells CASSRRFEKLFF. The CDR3 coding sequence is TGTGCCAGCAGCCGACGGTTTGAAAAACTGTTTTTT. This rearrangement joins TRBV2 to TRBJ1-4; D gene unclear. Germline values: CDR1 SNHLY, CDR2 FYNNEI. Trimming removed 6 bases from V and 7 bases from J, with 9 bases in between. The CDR3 totals 12 residues.

This clone occurred once. This chain joins TRBV6-5 and TRBJ2-3; the D gene is possibly TRBD2 (5 bases). Germline assignment: CDR1 MNHEY and CDR2 SVGAGI. This CDR3 is built from 12 residues. The V end was cut by 6 bases, the J end by 10 bases, with 14 bases between. CDR3 bases: TGTGCCAGCAGCTCAACTAGAAAAGCGCAGTATTTT. As protein: CASSSTRKAQYF.

Of note for this clone: Because it lacks the conserved phenylalanine or tryptophan at the end, this CDR3 is likely a read error. The chain combines TRBV2 with TRBJ1-2; 7 bases match TRBD1. Trimming removed 6 bases from V and 8 bases from J; junction bases left unmatched: 6. Germline CDR1 is SNHLY and CDR2 is FYNNEI. The CDR3 runs 12 residues. In nucleotides, the CDR3 is TGTGCCAGCAGCTTTACAGGGGAGGGCTACACCCTC. It yields the protein CASSFTGEGYTL.

The gene calls are TRBV6-5 and TRBJ2-2, with a possible D match to TRBD2 (5 bases). The CDR3 totals 15 residues. V was cut by 1 base and J by 2 bases, with 8 bases left in between. Germline lookup yields CDR1 MNHEY and CDR2 SVGAGI. CDR3 bases: TGTGCCAGCAGTTACTTTGCGGGTAACACCGGGGAGCTGTTTTTT. Translated, it gives CASSYFAGNTGELFF.

This chain joins TRBV6-1 and TRBJ1-4; tentative D call: TRBD1 (6 bases). V lost 7 bases, J lost 7 bases, and 16 bases lay in between. Germline-derived CDR1 and CDR2 are MNHNS and SASEGT. CDR3 length equals 14 residues. CDR3 loop: CASKLLLGGEKLFF. In nucleotides, the CDR3 is TGTGCCAGCAAGTTACTCCTAGGGGGTGAAAAACTGTTTTTT.

The V gene is TRBV18, the J gene TRBJ1-2, with TRBD1 matching over 8 bases. This CDR3 has 16 amino acids. Trimming at V came to 6 bases and at J to 1 base, leaving 10 bases not matched to a gene. Germline loops: CDR1 KGHSH, CDR2 LQKENI. The CDR3, as DNA: TGTGCCAGCTCCGACGTCTTGACAGGGGATAACTATGGCTACACCTTC. It specifies CASSDVLTGDNYGYTF.

This chain links TRBV30 with TRBJ1-4; a possible D gene is TRBD1 (5 bases). The CDR3 sequence is 13 residues long. Germline V CDR1 and CDR2: GTSNPN, SVGIG (reference sequence). Trimming took off 7 bases at V and 3 bases at J, with 12 bases between the two ends. The CDR3 is CAYFQGPNEKLFF. CDR3 DNA sequence: TGTGCCTACTTCCAGGGCCCTAATGAAAAACTGTTTTTT.

In its sample, this clone was seen once. This sequence joins TRBV7-2 and TRBJ2-7, with D perhaps being TRBD1 or TRBD2 (5 bases each). This CDR3 is built from 14 residues. The ends were cut back, 4 bases at V and 0 bases at J, with 10 bases in the middle. Per germline, CDR1 SGHTA and CDR2 FQGNSA. This CDR3 is CASSSTGPSYEQYF. DNA for the CDR3: TGTGCCAGCAGCTCGACGGGGCCCTCCTACGAGCAGTACTTC.

V is TRBV5-4 and J is TRBJ2-6, with D possibly matching TRBD2 (6 bases). CDR1 and CDR2 from the germline V gene are SGHNT and YYREEE (reference sequence). The V end lost 0 bases, the J end lost 4 bases, and 14 bases lay between the germline ends. This CDR3 contains 17 residues. The CDR3 region is CASSLARGTGGANVLTF. CDR3 nucleotides: TGTGCCAGCAGCTTGGCTCGGGGGACGGGGGGGGCCAACGTCCTGACTTTC.

The rearrangement joins TRBV27 to TRBJ1-1, with D unclear. CDR1 is MNHEY, CDR2 SMNVEV, per germline (reference sequence). V lost 8 bases to trimming and J lost 1 base, with 14 bases between them. The CDR3 spans 14 residues. The CDR3 sequence is CASLGLQQNTEAFF. In nucleotides, the CDR3 is TGTGCCAGCCTCGGACTACAACAGAACACTGAAGCTTTCTTT.

This clone was observed a single time. The chain uses TRBV5-1 and TRBJ1-3, with D possibly being TRBD1 (5 bases). V shed 0 bases and J shed 0 bases, with 10 bases lying between them. The CDR3 loop spans 16 amino acids. CDR1 and CDR2 (germline): SGHRS, YFSETQ. In DNA form, the CDR3 reads TGCGCCAGCAGCTTGGGTACAGGTCCCTCTGGAAACACCATATATTTT. Amino acid sequence: CASSLGTGPSGNTIYF.

This chain uses TRBV4-1 with TRBJ2-5; 7 nucleotides line up with TRBD1. Losses at the gene ends were 2 bases for V and 0 bases for J; bases not matched to a gene: 6. This CDR3 contains 16 residues. Per the germline V gene, CDR1 is MGHRA and CDR2 is YSYEKL. The CDR3 nucleotides are TGCGCCAGCAGCCAATCACCGGGACAGAACCAAGAGACCCAGTACTTC. This translates into CASSQSPGQNQETQYF.

This clone was observed a single time. This sequence joins TRBV4-3 and TRBJ2-2; the match to TRBD2 covers 7 bases. This CDR3 is 16 amino acids long. The junction had 10 bases not matched to a gene; V was cut back by 1 base and J by 8 bases. Germline CDR1 and CDR2: LGHNA and YSLEER. The CDR3 bases are TGCGCCAGCAGCCAAGTCCCCGGACTAGGGGCTGGGGAGCTGTTTTTT. Translation: CASSQVPGLGAGELFF.

J is TRBJ2-6 and V is TRBV5-1, with D perhaps matching TRBD2 (5 bases). The CDR3 extends over 17 amino acids. V was trimmed by 4 bases and J by 0 bases, leaving 14 bases between them. Germline lookup yields CDR1 SGHRS and CDR2 YFSETQ. CDR3 protein: CASSAAGVVSGANVLTF. For the CDR3, the DNA is TGCGCCAGCAGCGCCGCCGGGGTGGTCTCTGGGGCCAACGTCCTGACTTTC.

This chain joins TRBV27 and TRBJ1-2; D gene unclear. Trimming stripped 2 bases from V and 4 bases from J, with 8 bases between. The germline gives CDR1 MNHEY, CDR2 SMNVEV (reference sequence). CDR3 length: 13 amino acids. This CDR3 is CASSLGASYGYTF. The CDR3 DNA reads TGTGCCAGCAGTTTAGGAGCCTCCTATGGCTACACCTTC.

The chain employs TRBV28 and TRBJ2-1; no clear D. Germline CDR1 MDHEN, CDR2 SYDVKM. V was cut by 1 base and J by 0 bases, with 7 bases left in between. The CDR3 totals 15 residues. In nucleotides, the CDR3 is TGTGCCAGCAGTTTATTCACACTCTCCTACAATGAGCAGTTCTTC. Amino acids: CASSLFTLSYNEQFF.

The chain links TRBV7-9 to TRBJ2-1; no reliable D call. Trimming stripped 1 base from V and 1 base from J, with 11 bases between. The CDR3 consists of 16 residues. Germline assignment: CDR1 SEHNR and CDR2 FQNEAQ (reference sequence). CDR3 in amino acids: CASSLGFQVSYNEQFF. The CDR3 DNA is TGTGCCAGCAGCTTAGGTTTTCAGGTTTCCTACAATGAGCAGTTCTTC.